The subject of this entry is one TCR beta chain. The antigen remains unidentified. The PCR employed 60 Vbeta primers together with 13 Jbeta primers. Profiling relied on immunoSEQ multiplex PCR, and the TCRdb table lists in-frame clones only, not all of them. The data show approximately 140,000 clones, 63% seen once. The data were taken from a study of cytomegalovirus exposure and HLA in healthy donors. Findings of the study overall: Several of the most significant clusters were apparently associated with common viral pathogens in a later analysis. Later analysis showed TCR association rates varying by HLA locus, highest for DRB1 and lowest for HLA-C.

CDR3 size: 14 residues. Looked up from germline, CDR1 is MNHNS and CDR2 is SASEGT. V lost 7 bases to trimming and J lost 1 base, with 14 bases between them. The chain couples TRBV6-1 to TRBJ2-7; D unclear. The specimen sequenced was PBMCs. This TCR came from a woman aged 55-69 years in good health and CMV-seropositive. This CDR3 is CASKQTLTSYEQYF. CDR3 DNA: TGTGCCAGCAAGCAGACTTTAACGTCCTACGAGCAGTACTTC.